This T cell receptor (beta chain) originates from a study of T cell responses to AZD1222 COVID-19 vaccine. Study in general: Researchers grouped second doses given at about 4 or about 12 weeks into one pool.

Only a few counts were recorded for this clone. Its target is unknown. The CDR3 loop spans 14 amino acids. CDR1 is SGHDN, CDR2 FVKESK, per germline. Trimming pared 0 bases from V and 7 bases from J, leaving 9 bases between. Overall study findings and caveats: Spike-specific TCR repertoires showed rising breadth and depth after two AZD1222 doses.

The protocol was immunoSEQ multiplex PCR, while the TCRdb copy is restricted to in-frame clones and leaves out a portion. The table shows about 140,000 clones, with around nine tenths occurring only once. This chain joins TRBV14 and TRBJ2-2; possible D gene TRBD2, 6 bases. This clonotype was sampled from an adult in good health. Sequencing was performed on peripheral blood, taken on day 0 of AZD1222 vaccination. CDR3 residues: CASSQETRNGELFF. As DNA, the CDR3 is TGTGCCAGCAGCCAAGAGACTAGGAACGGGGAGCTGTTTTTT.